This TCR beta chain came from a study of monozygotic twins with inflammatory bowel disease. General observations from the study: The data did not back a single strong IBD-associated clonotype or signal.

Regarding this clonotype: The antigen remains undetermined.

Every TCR library consumed around 4,000 ng of total RNA. Making cDNA involved eight separate reactions per sample. The template switching step added UMIs that contained a 6-nucleotide sample barcode. From its re-call of the 5' RACE reads, TCRdb lists each CDR3 protein once, without DNA. In total, the table holds approximately 390,000 distinct CDR3 sequences. The CDR3 totals 17 residues. CDR1 and CDR2 (germline): LGHNA, YSLEER. The sample consisted of blood. The TCR comes from a human donor with ulcerative colitis or Crohn's disease, or a healthy co-twin of an affected twin (not recorded which). The chain couples TRBV4-3 to TRBJ2-7; with no DNA, the TCRdb D assignment of TRBD2 cannot be verified. CDR3: CASSLGTSGGPRDEQYF.